This TCR beta chain stems from a study of blood T cell repertoires in COVID-19 (dated by TCRdb to the early 2020s). Broadly, across the study: Samples covering the acute and convalescent phases of COVID-19 were provided by collaborators in the United States, Italy and Spain. The prospective study material was composed of cDNA or gDNA derived from T cells, B-cell-depleted T cells, or PBMCs. The dataset comprised deeply sampled blood TCRbeta repertoires from subjects exposed to, actively infected with, or recovered from COVID-19. The repertoires were released in a freely available public database meant as a resource for research on the immune response to SARS-CoV-2. The samples were drawn from the first 160 participants of the ongoing ImmuneRACE study and from 950 to 1,500 subjects provided by 6 global collaborators. The sample metadata nearly always contained a de-identified subject ID, COVID-19 status, age in years and sex. Where HLA class I and class II types were available, the types were taken from metadata supplied by the sample provider, not from assay-based typing. What the study reported, not specific to this receptor: The amount of clinical and demographic metadata varied by source and participant and was provided uncurated.

TCRbeta CDR3 regions were amplified from genomic DNA by means of the immunoSEQ Assay, a bias-controlled multiplex PCR. On the study's bioinformatics: The number of nucleated cells in each sample was estimated from the amplification of reference gene primers within the assay. To quantify the absolute abundance of each unique TCRbeta CDR3 rearrangement, sequence reads were collapsed and filtered. For each sample, productive Simpson clonality was calculated as the square root of Simpson's diversity index across productive rearrangements. TCRdb obtained this table from immuneACCESS and retained in-frame rearrangements with V and J assigned. These tables miss some clones; where compared with another copy, unresolved V genes account for less than half of the shortfall, and the remainder is unexplained. From that table come the V and J calls and clone size; the DNA was used to work out D and trimming. The sample has 150,000 to 190,000 clones on record, about 88% of them singletons. The ten top clones hold 2.4% of the sample.

Each collaborating institution followed its own protocols to collect whole blood in K2EDTA tubes. Collaborator samples were shipped for TCRbeta analysis as frozen whole blood, isolated PBMCs, or DNA extracted from either sample type. As for this clone: Its recognized antigen is unknown. Per-nucleotide qualities are absent, and no much larger clonotype sits a single base away.

The receptor comes from a woman between 70 and 85 years old with acute or convalescent COVID-19. The sample consisted of peripheral blood.

The base sequence is TGTGCCAGCAGCTTTCGGGACTTAGCCAAAAACATTCAGTACTTC. Its translation is CASSFRDLAKNIQYF. This receptor chain uses TRBV11-2 and TRBJ2-4; tentative D gene TRBD2, with 6 bases matching. From its cysteine to its phenylalanine, the CDR3 spans 15 amino acids. Left in the record is the CDR3 DNA by itself, 45 bases read in frame from the first base. V is shortened by 3 bases, J by 0 bases, and the region joining them spans 9 bases. The germline V gene yields SGHAT for CDR1 and FQNNGV for CDR2.